The 16 T cell receptor beta chains reported below all come from one sample, sequenced in a study of blood T cell repertoires in COVID-19. The assay was immunoSEQ multiplex PCR, and TCRdb's table has in-frame clones only and misses some. The table has about 130,000 clones, around three quarters seen once. The sequencing input was peripheral blood. The receptors were gathered from a man between 40 and 49 years old with active or convalescent COVID-19.

Of note for this clone: This clone may be a read error of a much larger clone one base away. The chain uses TRBV6-5 and TRBJ1-3; D not certain. From germline, CDR1 is MNHEY and CDR2 SVGAGI. The germline V and J ends were trimmed by 6 bases and 0 bases, with 6 bases remaining between them. The CDR3 loop spans 13 amino acids. In DNA, the CDR3 is TGTGCCAGCAGGGAGAGCTCTGGAAACACCATATATTTT. This gives the protein CASRESSGNTIYF.

Comment on this clone: The sample holds other DNA sequences that translate to the same CDR3. The V and J genes are TRBV6-5 and TRBJ2-5; TRBD1 aligns across 9 bases. The CDR3 totals 14 residues. V lost 0 bases, J lost 4 bases, and 0 bases stayed unmatched. Germline CDR1 and CDR2: MNHEY and SVGAGI. As DNA, the CDR3 is TGTGCCAGCAGTTACTCGACAGGGGGAGAGACCCAGTACTTC. Translation gives CASSYSTGGETQYF.

The gene calls are TRBV9 and TRBJ1-4, with D possibly matching TRBD1 (5 bases). Germline lookup yields CDR1 SGDLS and CDR2 YYNGEE. V lost 3 bases and J lost 0, with 12 bases in between. There are 16 residues in the CDR3. The CDR3 spells CASSAHGGATNEKLFF. The CDR3 coding sequence is TGTGCCAGCAGCGCCCACGGGGGTGCAACTAATGAAAAACTGTTTTTT. Based on the CDR3 plus reference TRBV9 and TRBJ1-4, the full variable domain is DSGVTQTPKHLITATGQRVTLRCSPRSGDLSVYWYQQSLDQGLQFLIQYYNGEERAKGNILERFSAQQFPDLHSELNLSSLELGDSALYFCASSAHGGATNEKLFFGSGTQLSVL.

The V gene is TRBV5-5, the J gene TRBJ2-3, with 8 bases identical to TRBD2. Losses at the gene ends were 3 bases for V and 4 bases for J; bases not matched to a gene: 7. Per germline, CDR1 SGHKS and CDR2 YYEKEE (reference sequence). This CDR3 is built from 15 residues. The CDR3 nucleotides read TGTGCCAGCAGCTCCGCGGCGGGAGGAGCAGATACGCAGTATTTT. Encoded protein: CASSSAAGGADTQYF.

The gene calls are TRBV27 and TRBJ2-1; 9 bases fit TRBD1. Germline CDR1 is MNHEY and CDR2 is SMNVEV (reference sequence). The CDR3 is 15 residues long. V lost 7 bases to trimming and J lost 1 base; unmatched junction nucleotides: 5. CDR3 residues: CASTSQGASYNEQFF. CDR3 sequence (DNA): TGTGCCAGCACTTCACAGGGGGCATCCTACAATGAGCAGTTCTTC.

This clone was found many times. The sample carries other DNA sequences with the same CDR3. The chain couples TRBV10-1 to TRBJ1-2, with D maybe TRBD1 (6 bases). CDR3 length: 13 residues. Germline lookup yields CDR1 WNHNN and CDR2 SYGVQD (reference sequence). V lost 2 bases to trimming and J lost 5 bases, with 9 bases between them. Here the CDR3 DNA reads TGCGCCAGCAGTGAGAGCCAGGGGTATGGCTACACCTTC. Protein: CASSESQGYGYTF.

This chain uses TRBV19 with TRBJ1-6; D is uncertain. Germline CDR1 reads LNHDA; CDR2 reads SQIVND (reference sequence). V was cut by 6 bases and J by 6 bases, with 9 bases left in between. The CDR3 runs 13 residues. CDR3: CASRYTSNSPLHF. The CDR3 DNA follows: TGTGCCAGTAGGTACACCTCTAATTCACCCCTCCACTTT.

The chain has TRBV5-1 and TRBJ2-7; 9 nucleotides align to TRBD1. With V trimmed by 4 bases and J by 2 bases, 16 bases remained unmatched. Germline V gives CDR1 SGHRS, CDR2 YFSETQ. CDR3 length: 18 amino acids. The CDR3 bases are TGCGCCAGCAGCCCGGACAGGGGAAGGGTGGGAGGCCCCTACGAGCAGTACTTC. It codes for CASSPDRGRVGGPYEQYF.

The CDR3 DNA reads as TGCGCCAGCAGCTTCCAACAGGGTGAAGAAGCTTTCTTT. Translated, it gives CASSFQQGEEAFF. This chain uses TRBV5-1 with TRBJ1-1; D perhaps matches TRBD1 (6 bases). Germline CDR1 reads SGHRS; CDR2 reads YFSETQ. V lost 2 bases to trimming and J lost 8 bases, with 13 bases between them. This CDR3 has 13 residues.

This sequence joins TRBV27 and TRBJ2-5; D may be TRBD2 (5 bases). In germline, CDR1 is MNHEY, CDR2 SMNVEV (reference sequence). Trimming pared 6 bases from V and 2 bases from J, leaving 19 bases between. This CDR3 is built from 16 residues. CDR3 region: CASSPEAAHEQETQYF. The CDR3 region has the DNA TGTGCCAGCAGCCCCGAAGCGGCTCACGAACAAGAGACCCAGTACTTC.

The chain links TRBV14 to TRBJ2-2; possible D gene TRBD2, 5 bases. The V gene's germline CDR1 is SGHDN and CDR2 FVKESK. V shed 4 bases and J shed 2 bases, with 8 bases lying between them. The CDR3 is made up of 14 amino acids. The CDR3 loop reads CASSPPGNTGELFF. DNA of the CDR3: TGTGCCAGCAGCCCCCCGGGAAACACCGGGGAGCTGTTTTTT.

V usage is TRBV9 and J usage is TRBJ2-5, with 13 bases fitting TRBD2. Germline V gene lookup returns CDR1 SGDLS and CDR2 YYNGEE. The CDR3 is 15 residues long. The junction had 1 base not matched to a gene; V was cut back by 0 bases and J by 5 bases. The CDR3 protein is CASSVGGLAGETQYF. CDR3 bases: TGTGCCAGCAGCGTAGGGGGACTAGCGGGGGAGACCCAGTACTTC.

The V call is TRBV6-2 or TRBV6-3, the J call TRBJ1-5; D uncertain. Trimming took 0 bases from V and 4 from J, leaving 10 bases between them. This CDR3 has 15 residues. Germline assignment: CDR1 MNHEY and CDR2 SVGEGT. This CDR3 is CASSYSRLGNQPQHF. CDR3 DNA: TGTGCCAGCAGTTACTCGAGGTTAGGTAATCAGCCCCAGCATTTT.

V gene TRBV6-5 combines with J gene TRBJ2-1; no firm D call. The V gene lost 8 bases and the J gene lost 2 bases, with 10 bases spanning the gap. Germline CDR1 reads MNHEY; CDR2 reads SVGAGI. The CDR3 length is 13 residues. The CDR3 bases are TGTGCCAGCCAACAGACGGCCTACAATGAGCAGTTCTTC. This gives the protein CASQQTAYNEQFF.

The V and J genes are TRBV28 and TRBJ1-2, with TRBD1 as a possible D gene (6 bases). The V gene lost 4 bases and the J gene lost 8 bases, with 20 bases spanning the gap. Germline lookup yields CDR1 MDHEN and CDR2 SYDVKM. This CDR3 has 15 residues. The CDR3 protein is CASSSLSLGARGYTF. DNA for the CDR3: TGTGCCAGCAGTTCACTCTCCCTGGGGGCGCGAGGCTACACCTTC.

The chain is built from TRBV19 and TRBJ1-1; a weak D match, TRBD1 (6 bases). Trimming removed 3 bases from V and 2 bases from J, with 13 bases in between. The germline V gene encodes CDR1 LNHDA and CDR2 SQIVND (reference sequence). The CDR3 runs to 15 residues. CDR3 region: CASSIWTAQNTEAFF. In DNA, the CDR3 is TGTGCCAGTAGTATTTGGACAGCACAAAACACTGAAGCTTTCTTT.